This T cell receptor (beta chain) was sequenced in a study of radiotherapy plus CTLA-4 blockade in lung cancer. Sequencing used immunoSEQ multiplex PCR; TCRdb keeps in-frame clones, though not all of them. The repertoire holds 71,000 or so clones, 70% to 90% seen once, with 0.85% to 0.9% in the top ten. The TCR comes from a human donor with non-small cell lung cancer who had stable disease on radiotherapy plus ipilimumab. The sequenced sample was peripheral blood, obtained from a patient treated with radiotherapy plus ipilimumab.

In nucleotides, the CDR3 is TGTGCCACCAGCGTTAAATCGGGCACTGAAGCTTTCTTT. It translates to CATSVKSGTEAFF. The chain combines TRBV15 with TRBJ1-1; D remains ambiguous. Germline V gives CDR1 LNHNV, CDR2 YYDKDF (reference sequence). The V gene lost 5 bases and the J gene lost 4 bases, with 11 bases spanning the gap. CDR3 length equals 13 residues.